The next 28 T cell receptor beta chains were all read from a single sample in a study of T cell changes during pregnancy in multiple sclerosis. This table comes from immunoSEQ multiplex PCR, and its TCRdb copy is limited to in-frame clones, with some not included. The sample yields tens of thousands of clones, 92% seen once. The sample in question was peripheral blood, obtained in the second trimester of pregnancy. All receptors come from a female donor in good health, enrolled as a control in a pregnancy study.

The V gene is TRBV11-1, the J gene TRBJ1-2; 8 bases are a match to TRBD1. This CDR3 has 13 amino acids. The ends lost 4 bases at V and 5 bases at J; junction bases unmatched: 3. Germline assignment: CDR1 SGHAT and CDR2 FQDESV (reference sequence). The CDR3 sequence: CASSSGGAYGYTF. For the CDR3, the DNA is TGTGCCAGCAGCTCAGGGGGCGCTTATGGCTACACCTTC.

The chain is built from TRBV7-2 and TRBJ1-4; 10 bases are shared with TRBD1. V gave up 3 bases and J gave up 7 bases; unmatched junction bases: 14. Germline loops: CDR1 SGHTA, CDR2 FQGNSA. This CDR3 region has 18 residues. The CDR3 sequence: CASSFPPGQGSTGEKLFF. CDR3 in DNA: TGTGCCAGCAGCTTTCCCCCGGGACAGGGGTCTACGGGTGAAAAACTGTTTTTT.

This sequence joins TRBV9 and TRBJ1-2; possible D gene TRBD1, 5 bases. CDR1 is SGDLS, CDR2 YYNGEE, per germline. V was cut by 0 bases and J by 0 bases, with 15 bases left in between. This CDR3 has 17 residues. The DNA of the CDR3 is TGTGCCAGCAGCGTAGCTAGATTCGGGGACTCTAACTATGGCTACACCTTC. Protein sequence: CASSVARFGDSNYGYTF.

This rearrangement joins TRBV7-2 to TRBJ2-7; 12 bases line up with TRBD2. Trimming removed 5 bases from V and 8 bases from J; junction bases left unmatched: 7. The CDR3 is 14 residues long. From germline, CDR1 is SGHTA and CDR2 FQGNSA. DNA for the CDR3: TGTGCCAGCAGCGACCGGACTAGCGGGACCAAGCAGTACTTC. Amino acid sequence: CASSDRTSGTKQYF.

The chain has TRBV11-2 and TRBJ2-7; 8 bases agree with TRBD2. The germline V gene encodes CDR1 SGHAT and CDR2 FQNNGV. The CDR3 loop spans 14 amino acids. V was pared by 5 bases and J by 4 bases, with 7 bases of the junction left unmatched. In DNA form, the CDR3 reads TGTGCCAGCAGCGCCTCGACTAGCGCGTACGAGCAGTACTTC. Translated, it gives CASSASTSAYEQYF.

The chain couples TRBV28 to TRBJ2-1, with D perhaps TRBD1 (5 bases). The CDR3 runs 13 residues. With 7 bases removed from V and 8 bases from J, the gap between germline ends came to 15 bases. Germline CDR1 reads MDHEN; CDR2 reads SYDVKM. CDR3 residues: CASTGQGIDEQFF. The CDR3 nucleotides read TGTGCCAGCACCGGGCAGGGTATCGATGAGCAGTTCTTC.

This clone was detected only once. Written as DNA, the CDR3 is TGTGCCAGCAGCTCCTTTAGGGGGATAGATACGCAGTATTTT. Amino acids: CASSSFRGIDTQYF. The V call is TRBV11-3, the J call TRBJ2-3; D perhaps matches TRBD1 (6 bases). Germline V lookup: CDR1 SGHNT, CDR2 YENEEA. This CDR3 has 14 amino acids. V dropped 4 bases and J dropped 5 bases, with 13 bases sitting between them.

The V call is TRBV19, the J call TRBJ2-6; tentatively, D is TRBD1 (7 bases). Trimming removed 5 bases from V and 7 bases from J, with 15 bases in between. This CDR3 has 15 residues. Germline V gene sequence: CDR1 LNHDA, CDR2 SQIVND (reference sequence). In DNA form, the CDR3 reads TGTGCCAGTAGTCTCCAGGGGGGTGGAGCCAACGTCCTGACTTTC. It specifies CASSLQGGGANVLTF.

This chain links TRBV4-1 with TRBJ2-1, with D possibly being TRBD2 (5 bases). This CDR3 comprises 17 residues. The V gene's germline CDR1 is MGHRA and CDR2 YSYEKL. V was shortened by 4 bases and J by 0 bases, with 16 bases between the two germline ends. This CDR3 reads CASSRGRAQSSYNEQFF. Here the CDR3 DNA reads TGCGCCAGCAGCCGAGGGCGGGCGCAGAGCTCCTACAATGAGCAGTTCTTC.

The chain is built from TRBV4-1 and TRBJ2-7; 9 bases align to TRBD2. Germline loops: CDR1 MGHRA, CDR2 YSYEKL. V lost 0 bases and J lost 6; bases outside the gene matches: 9. The CDR3 covers 16 residues. This CDR3 reads CASSQDGLAGAAEQYF. CDR3 nucleotide sequence: TGCGCCAGCAGCCAAGATGGCTTAGCGGGAGCCGCCGAGCAGTACTTC.

This clone was observed a handful of times. J is TRBJ1-1 and V is TRBV10-2; no firm D call. Germline CDR1 reads WSHSY; CDR2 reads SAAADI. V dropped 6 bases and J dropped 7 bases, with 9 bases sitting between them. CDR3 size: 11 residues. As DNA, the CDR3 is TGCGCCAGCAGGATAGACATTGAAGCTTTCTTT. It encodes CASRIDIEAFF.

This chain joins TRBV5-6 and TRBJ1-5; D call uncertain. The CDR3 runs to 14 residues. Per germline, CDR1 SGHDT and CDR2 YYEEEE. Trimming left V 6 bases short and J 2 bases short, with 12 bases between. CDR3 protein: CASNPRYGNQPQHF. The CDR3 nucleotides read TGTGCCAGCAACCCCAGGTACGGCAATCAGCCCCAGCATTTT.

The V gene is TRBV6-5, the J gene TRBJ2-3; weak D call: TRBD1 (7 bases). The germline V gene encodes CDR1 MNHEY and CDR2 SVGAGI. CDR3 length: 15 residues. Trimming removed 5 bases from V and 6 bases from J, with 18 bases in between. Here the CDR3 DNA reads TGTGCCAGCAGTACGGGGGACAGACAAATTGATACGCAGTATTTT. Translating it yields CASSTGDRQIDTQYF.

The chain combines TRBV7-7 with TRBJ1-1, with 8 positions matching TRBD1. The germline CDR1 and CDR2 sequences are SSHAT and FNYEAQ (reference sequence). J was trimmed by 2 bases and V by 5 bases; bases with no gene match: 4. The CDR3 spans 14 residues. The CDR3 DNA sequence: TGTGCCAGCAGCCCGGGACAGGATAACACTGAAGCTTTCTTT. Its protein is CASSPGQDNTEAFF.

In DNA, the CDR3 is TGTGCCAGCAGCCTGATGATGGGACAAAACTACGAGCAGTACTTC. This codes for CASSLMMGQNYEQYF. This chain uses TRBV7-9 with TRBJ2-7; weak D call: TRBD1 (6 bases). Trimming shortened V by 5 bases and J by 3 bases, and 17 bases separated the two germline ends. The CDR3 runs 15 residues. CDR1 SEHNR and CDR2 FQNEAQ come from the germline V gene (reference sequence).

The chain couples TRBV7-8 to TRBJ2-1, with D maybe TRBD2 (5 bases). V dropped 5 bases and J dropped 5 bases, with 13 bases sitting between them. Germline V lookup: CDR1 SGHVS, CDR2 FQNEAQ. The CDR3 runs to 14 residues. CDR3 loop: CASSEDRENNEQFF. The DNA for the CDR3 is TGTGCCAGCAGCGAGGATAGGGAGAACAATGAGCAGTTCTTC.

This clone was counted once. The gene calls are TRBV5-4 and TRBJ1-1; TRBD1 agrees at 10 bases. J was trimmed by 1 base and V by 4 bases; bases with no gene match: 4. The length of the CDR3 is 15 residues. From germline, CDR1 is SGHNT and CDR2 YYREEE (reference sequence). The CDR3 reads CASSPWTGGNTEAFF. The CDR3 DNA reads as TGTGCCAGCAGCCCCTGGACAGGGGGGAACACTGAAGCTTTCTTT.

The chain uses TRBV5-1 and TRBJ2-7; D remains unclear. The ends were cut back, 0 bases at V and 5 bases at J, with 9 bases in the middle. This CDR3 is 13 amino acids long. Germline values: CDR1 SGHRS, CDR2 YFSETQ. CDR3 protein: CASSLVSRDEQYF. CDR3 coding DNA: TGCGCCAGCAGCTTGGTTAGCCGGGACGAGCAGTACTTC.

This sequence joins TRBV4-2 and TRBJ2-7, with TRBD2 matching 9 bases. V shed 0 bases, J shed 0 bases, and the junction held 12 bases outside the gene matches. Germline loops: CDR1 LGHNA, CDR2 YNFKEQ. CDR3 size: 19 residues. The CDR3 DNA sequence: TGTGCCAGCAGCCAAGATCGGGCTAGCGGGAACCCTAGCTCCTACGAGCAGTACTTC. Translating gives CASSQDRASGNPSSYEQYF.

The J gene is TRBJ2-5, the V gene TRBV28; 12 nucleotides align to TRBD2. V lost 7 bases and J lost 5; bases outside the gene matches: 8. The CDR3 has 15 residues. Germline lookup yields CDR1 MDHEN and CDR2 SYDVKM. CDR3 DNA sequence: TGTGCCAGCACTCGGCGGACTAGCGGGGCGGAGACCCAGTACTTC. The encoded protein is CASTRRTSGAETQYF.

This rearrangement joins TRBV7-9 to TRBJ2-5; 8 positions agree with TRBD2. The junction had 9 bases not matched to a gene; V was cut back by 5 bases and J by 1 base. The CDR3 has 16 residues. The germline gives CDR1 SEHNR, CDR2 FQNEAQ (reference sequence). CDR3 bases: TGTGCCAGCAGCCCCGCACGGGGGGGACTCCAAGAGACCCAGTACTTC. Translation gives CASSPARGGLQETQYF.

As concerns this clone: At one end the junction does not follow the germline gene, possibly because of a read error. The gene calls are TRBV29-1 and TRBJ2-6; a weak D match, TRBD1 (5 bases). The CDR3 runs 14 residues. Germline V gives CDR1 SQVTM, CDR2 ANQGSEA. The CDR3 is CSVESDSGANVLAF. In nucleotides, the CDR3 is TGCAGCGTTGAGAGTGACTCTGGGGCCAACGTCCTGGCTTTC.

The chain links TRBV9 to TRBJ2-1; tentatively, D is TRBD2 (6 bases). V lost 2 bases and J lost 5, with 11 bases in between. The CDR3 contains 14 residues. Per germline, CDR1 SGDLS and CDR2 YYNGEE. The CDR3 DNA is TGTGCCAGCAGCGTCGGAGGAGGGGACAATGAGCAGTTCTTC. It translates to CASSVGGGDNEQFF.

The V call is TRBV5-1, the J call TRBJ1-2; D is uncertain. V was shortened by 0 bases and J by 0 bases, with 9 bases between the two germline ends. The length of the CDR3 is 15 residues. The germline gives CDR1 SGHRS, CDR2 YFSETQ. In nucleotides, the CDR3 is TGCGCCAGCAGCTTGGCGGGGTTAGCTAACTATGGCTACACCTTC. Amino acids: CASSLAGLANYGYTF. Based on the CDR3 plus reference TRBV5-1 and TRBJ1-2, the full variable domain is KAGVTQTPRYLIKTRGQQVTLSCSPISGHRSVSWYQQTPGQGLQFLFEYFSETQRNKGNFPGRFSGRQFSNSRSEMNVSTLELGDSALYLCASSLAGLANYGYTFGSGTRLTVV.

This clone was detected a few times. The V call is TRBV18, the J call TRBJ1-1, with D possibly being TRBD1 (6 bases). This CDR3 region has 16 residues. Germline lookup yields CDR1 KGHSH and CDR2 LQKENI. The germline V and J ends were trimmed by 1 base and 0 bases, with 12 bases remaining between them. CDR3 coding DNA: TGTGCCAGCTCACCACTCGAGGGGGGGATGAACACTGAAGCTTTCTTT. It translates to CASSPLEGGMNTEAFF.

The count of this clone is one. The V gene is TRBV28, the J gene TRBJ2-7; 14 bases agree with TRBD2. The CDR3 loop spans 18 amino acids. Losses at the gene ends were 7 bases for V and 3 bases for J; bases not matched to a gene: 14. Germline CDR1 and CDR2: MDHEN and SYDVKM. The CDR3, as DNA: TGTGCCAGCAACCCGGGACTAGCGGGGGCGGGGGTTCTCTACGAGCAGTACTTC. Its translation is CASNPGLAGAGVLYEQYF.

The V and J genes are TRBV2 and TRBJ2-7; 9 nucleotides align to TRBD1. Trimming at V came to 10 bases and at J to 4 bases, leaving 11 bases not matched to a gene. Germline lookup yields CDR1 SNHLY and CDR2 FYNNEI. There are 14 residues in the CDR3. The CDR3 region has the DNA TGTGCCATCACCATTTTCGGACAGGGGTACGAGCAGTACTTC. Its translation: CAITIFGQGYEQYF.

V gene TRBV19 combines with J gene TRBJ2-5, with TRBD2 identical over 13 bases. With 6 bases clipped from V and 0 bases from J, the junction kept 1 base outside the gene matches. The CDR3 contains 15 residues. CDR1 is LNHDA, CDR2 SQIVND, per germline (reference sequence). CDR3 DNA: TGTGCCAGTAGGGGACTAGCGGGGAACCAAGAGACCCAGTACTTC. Its protein product is CASRGLAGNQETQYF. The variable domain in full, completed from reference TRBV19 and TRBJ2-5, reads DGGITQSPKYLFRKEGQNVTLSCEQNLNHDAMYWYRQDPGQGLRLIYYSQIVNDFQKGDIAEGYSVSREKKESFPLTVTSAQKNPTAFYLCASRGLAGNQETQYFGPGTRLLVL.